Below are 18 T cell receptor beta chains sequenced from a single sample in a study of T-cell reconstitution after alpha-beta-depleted transplantation in children. Molecular barcoding with unique molecular identifiers was used for the TCRbeta library. TCRdb ran MiXCR on the PCR reads and lists one entry per CDR3 protein. The sample has almost 500,000 distinct CDR3 sequences, under 15% seen once; the top ten hold 4.5% to 6%. Sequences were derived from PBMCs from the stem cell graft donor, sampled from the stem cell graft. The origin of the receptors is a human donor who donated a stem cell graft to a child with combined immunodeficiency.

The gene calls are TRBV12-3 or TRBV12-4 and TRBJ1-2; D is possibly TRBD1 (6 bases). The ends were cut back, 4 bases at V and 6 bases at J, with 18 bases in the middle. This CDR3 has 15 residues. The CDR3 DNA reads TGTGCCAGCAGTTCTAATCCACAGGGAATCGATGGCTACACCTTC. This gives the protein CASSSNPQGIDGYTF.

This clonotype was detected many times. The chain uses TRBV29-1 and TRBJ2-3; D not certain. The germline V and J ends were trimmed by 0 bases and 2 bases, with 12 bases remaining between them. CDR3 length equals 15 residues. Per germline, CDR1 SQVTM and CDR2 ANQGSEA. This CDR3 is CSVEEDPYPTDTQYF. The CDR3 region has the DNA TGCAGCGTTGAAGAGGACCCATATCCCACAGATACGCAGTATTTT.

In regard to this clonotype: A read error may account for a junction end that differs from germline. The chain employs TRBV20-1 and TRBJ2-3; 11 positions match TRBD2. The germline gives CDR1 DFQATT, CDR2 SNEGSKA (reference sequence). The CDR3 consists of 14 residues. CDR3 residues: CRAPLAGGTDTQYF. In DNA, the CDR3 is TGCCGTGCTCCTCTAGCGGGGGGAACAGATACGCAGTATTTT.

The chain links TRBV4-3 to TRBJ2-7; D may be TRBD1 (6 bases). Trimming pared 1 base from V and 4 bases from J, leaving 14 bases between. In germline, CDR1 is LGHNA, CDR2 YSLEER. The CDR3 sequence is 15 residues long. In nucleotides, the CDR3 is TGCGCCAGCAGCCAAGGACCGGGACACCTTTACGAGCAGTACTTC. Protein: CASSQGPGHLYEQYF.

The rearrangement uses TRBV29-1 and TRBJ2-5; 11 bases line up with TRBD1. The length of the CDR3 is 16 residues. The V segment lost 2 bases and the J segment 1 base; nucleotides outside the gene matches: 6. Germline lookup yields CDR1 SQVTM and CDR2 ANQGSEA. The CDR3 DNA follows: TGCAGCGTTGAACACCCGGACAGGGGGCCCCAAGAGACCCAGTACTTC. Its protein is CSVEHPDRGPQETQYF.

The sample holds a few counts of this clonotype. The genes are TRBV18 and TRBJ2-7, with TRBD2 matching over 12 bases. The germline V gene encodes CDR1 KGHSH and CDR2 LQKENI. The CDR3 is 16 residues long. With 4 bases clipped from V and 5 bases from J, the junction kept 9 bases outside the gene matches. In nucleotides, the CDR3 is TGTGCCAGCTCACTCGACCGACTAGCGGGAGTTCACGAGCAGTACTTC. Its translation is CASSLDRLAGVHEQYF.

This clonotype was seen many times. V and J are TRBV6-2 or TRBV6-3 and TRBJ2-7; tentative D call: TRBD2 (6 bases). This CDR3 spans 16 amino acids. V gave up 0 bases and J gave up 4 bases, with 16 bases separating them. Germline CDR1 and CDR2: MNHEY and SVGEGT. Here the CDR3 DNA reads TGTGCCAGCAGTTACTCGTGGGACTGGCGCCCTTACGAGCAGTACTTC. Translating gives CASSYSWDWRPYEQYF.

This clonotype was counted only a few times. The chain combines TRBV7-8 with TRBJ2-2, with 11 positions matching TRBD2. V was pared by 3 bases and J by 0 bases, with 6 bases of the junction left unmatched. The CDR3 has 18 amino acids. Germline CDR1 is SGHVS and CDR2 is FQNEAQ. The CDR3 protein is CASSFRPSGGSNTGELFF. The CDR3, as DNA: TGTGCCAGCAGCTTTCGGCCTAGCGGGGGGTCGAACACCGGGGAGCTGTTTTTT. The full variable domain, rest sourced from reference TRBV7-8 and TRBJ2-2, is GAGVSQSPRYKVAKRGQDVALRCDPISGHVSLFWYQQALGQGPEFLTYFQNEAQLDKSGLPSDRFFAERPEGSVSTLKIQRTQQEDSAVYLCASSFRPSGGSNTGELFFGEGSRLTVL.

This clonotype was recorded at least ten times. The CDR3 reads CASSRGQGLSGANVLTF. For the CDR3, the DNA is TGTGCCAGCAGCCGGGGACAGGGTTTGTCTGGGGCCAACGTCCTGACTTTC. This chain connects TRBV12-3 or TRBV12-4 to TRBJ2-6; the match to TRBD1 covers 9 bases. The CDR3 is made up of 17 amino acids. Trimming removed 6 bases from V and 1 base from J; junction bases left unmatched: 7.

This clonotype has ten or more counts. The gene calls are TRBV9 and TRBJ2-1; 9 bases agree with TRBD2. The CDR3 runs to 13 residues. The germline V gene has CDR1 SGDLS and CDR2 YYNGEE. In DNA form, the CDR3 reads TGTGCAAGCGGGGGGAGCTCCTACAATGAGCAGTTCTTC. Translating it yields CASGGSSYNEQFF.

The CDR3 coding sequence is TGCAGCGTTGGGGAGCGAGAGAGGGAGCAGTACTTC. Translated: CSVGEREREQYF. This sequence joins TRBV29-1 and TRBJ2-7, with D perhaps matching TRBD2 (5 bases). CDR3 length: 12 amino acids. Trimming cost V 4 bases and J 7 bases, with 14 bases left between them. Germline CDR1 SQVTM, CDR2 ANQGSEA.

This clonotype was counted at least ten times. V gene TRBV10-3 combines with J gene TRBJ1-2, with D unclear. The germline V and J ends were trimmed by 1 base and 6 bases, with 9 bases remaining between them. Germline V gene lookup returns CDR1 ENHRY and CDR2 SYGVKD. The CDR3 runs 13 residues. The CDR3, as DNA: TGTGCCATCAGTGAGTGGTCAGCCCATGGCTACACCTTC. This codes for CAISEWSAHGYTF.

This clonotype occurred a few times. The chain employs TRBV19 and TRBJ1-5; D gene uncertain. Trimming stripped 8 bases from V and 7 bases from J, with 12 bases between. The CDR3 runs 12 residues. Germline-derived CDR1 and CDR2 are LNHDA and SQIVND (reference sequence). CDR3: CASSRVQQPQHF. The CDR3 nucleotides are TGTGCCAGTTCGAGGGTGCAGCAGCCCCAGCATTTT. Full variable domain (rest looked up from reference TRBV19 and TRBJ1-5): DGGITQSPKYLFRKEGQNVTLSCEQNLNHDAMYWYRQDPGQGLRLIYYSQIVNDFQKGDIAEGYSVSREKKESFPLTVTSAQKNPTAFYLCASSRVQQPQHFGDGTRLSIL.

This clonotype was observed a few times. The gene calls are TRBV18 and TRBJ2-5; 7 nucleotides align to TRBD1. Germline V gene data show CDR1 as KGHSH and CDR2 as LQKENI. V shed 8 bases, J shed 7 bases, and the junction held 13 bases outside the gene matches. This CDR3 spans 14 amino acids. The chain's CDR3 is CASLTQEDRRTQYF. The CDR3 DNA reads TGTGCCAGCCTAACACAAGAGGACAGGAGGACCCAGTACTTC.

This clonotype occurred many times. The chain combines TRBV11-2 with TRBJ2-1; TRBD2 agrees at 7 bases. This CDR3 spans 14 amino acids. V was pared by 4 bases and J by 9 bases, with 9 bases of the junction left unmatched. CDR1 is SGHAT, CDR2 FQNNGV, per germline. In nucleotides, the CDR3 is TGTGCCAGCAGCTCCCTCCGTGGGGGGGGTGAGCAGTTCTTC. This encodes CASSSLRGGGEQFF.

Turning to this clonotype: It is likely a read error, because the conserved phenylalanine at the end of the CDR3 is missing. The chain couples TRBV5-1 to TRBJ1-1, with TRBD1 as a possible D gene (5 bases). Germline CDR1 reads SGHRS; CDR2 reads YFSETQ. V was trimmed by 4 bases and J by 2 bases, leaving 12 bases between them. This CDR3 has 14 residues. This CDR3 is CASSGGTVNTEAFI. The CDR3, as DNA: TGCGCCAGCAGCGGAGGGACGGTCAACACTGAAGCTTTCATT.

V usage is TRBV12-3 or TRBV12-4 and J usage is TRBJ2-2; D is perhaps TRBD2 (5 bases). Between the trimmed V and J ends, which lost 4 bases and 6 bases, there was a span of 12 bases. The CDR3 is 14 amino acids. The CDR3 is CASSSAGEAGELFF. In DNA, the CDR3 is TGTGCCAGCAGTTCAGCCGGGGAAGCCGGGGAGCTGTTTTTT.

The genes are TRBV5-1 and TRBJ2-5; D not resolved. Looked up from germline, CDR1 is SGHRS and CDR2 is YFSETQ. Trimming left V 2 bases short and J 5 bases short, with 13 bases between. The CDR3 contains 14 residues. DNA of the CDR3: TGCGCCAGCAGCTTCGATGCCCTTGCCGAGACCCAGTACTTC. Its protein product is CASSFDALAETQYF.